This T cell receptor (beta chain) appears in the sequencing data of a study of OX40 agonist ivuxolimab in advanced cancers. Study details: Treatment of patients was with ivuxolimab, an agonistic anti-OX40 (CD134) antibody. It was permissible to have had prior anti-PD-1, anti-PD-L1 or anti-CTLA-4 therapy, and more than 30% had some.

The germline V gene encodes CDR1 SGHTA and CDR2 FQGNSA. The CDR3 contains 14 residues. The V gene lost 1 base and the J gene lost 4 bases, with 10 bases spanning the gap. Sequenced by immunoSEQ multiplex PCR; TCRdb stores in-frame clones only, minus some. The sample consists of roughly 63,000 clones, around 83% of them appearing once. This receptor was identified in an adult with an advanced solid tumor such as melanoma, head and neck, liver or kidney cancer. Material: CD4+ or CD8+ T cells sorted from blood, obtained in a trial of the OX40 agonist ivuxolimab. This rearrangement joins TRBV7-2 to TRBJ1-2; D is unresolved. CDR3 region: CASSLGVSSYGYTF. CDR3 nucleotide sequence: TGTGCCAGCAGCTTAGGAGTAAGTAGCTATGGCTACACCTTC.